This T cell receptor beta chain was recorded in a study of Graves' ophthalmopathy and Graves' hyperthyroidism. Study summary: Peripheral blood was gathered at first diagnosis, ahead of any treatment whatsoever. General study points: Among thyroid clonotypes expanded above 0.001 frequency, most also appeared in blood.

The CDR3 contains 18 residues. Germline values: CDR1 SGHAT, CDR2 FQNNGV. The ends lost 4 bases at V and 0 bases at J; junction bases unmatched: 9. Scientists amplified the TCR beta CDR3 regions from RNA transcripts. HTBI primers served in a first-round RT-PCR, which a second-round multiplex PCR followed. TCRdb used MiXCR to reprocess the multiplex PCR reads, holding one entry per CDR3 protein. This sample yields about 700,000 distinct CDR3 sequences, of which roughly 40% are seen a single time; less than 55% belongs to the top ten. All donors with ophthalmopathy were recorded as having moderate-to-severe activity, CAS ≥3, NOSPECS ≥4 and a duration under 3 months. Points on this clonotype: Its antigen is as yet unknown.

Sequenced input: peripheral blood. This TCR was recovered from an adult man with Graves' ophthalmopathy. The chain joins TRBV11-2 to TRBJ1-3; 10 nucleotides match TRBD1. CDR3 region: CASSSGDRGKPSGNTIYF. For the CDR3, the DNA is TGTGCCAGCAGCTCGGGGGACAGGGGCAAACCCTCTGGAAACACCATATATTTT.